This TCR beta chain was observed in a study of cytomegalovirus exposure and HLA in healthy donors. Whole-study results and caveats: Rarity characterized most TCR sequences, yet some public TCRs appeared in many donors. The TCR clusters that emerged in the first cohort tended, a later analysis found, to co-occur in the approximately 110 validation repertoires. Overall, roughly 170 TCR beta chains were annotated as cytomegalovirus-associated.

Germline V CDR1 and CDR2: SGHAT, FQNNGV. Trimming stripped 5 bases from V and 7 bases from J, with 7 bases between. The CDR3 has 11 amino acids. About this clone: Its antigen remains unidentified.

The donors were members of the validation cohort comprising 100 to 150 subjects, separate from the roughly 600-subject first cohort. Sequenced by immunoSEQ multiplex PCR; TCRdb stores in-frame clones only, minus some. Of fewer than 400,000 clones detected, 88% appear once; the ten largest clones hold approximately 0.96%. The source is a man aged 25-45 years in good health and CMV-seronegative. V is TRBV11-2 and J is TRBJ2-3; unclear D gene. Specimen: PBMCs. CDR3 in amino acids: CASSVENTQYF. The CDR3 nucleotides are TGTGCCAGCAGCGTTGAGAATACGCAGTATTTT. Combining the CDR3 with reference TRBV11-2 and TRBJ2-3 gives the whole variable domain EAGVAQSPRYKIIEKRQSVAFWCNPISGHATLYWYQQILGQGPKLLIQFQNNGVVDDSQLPKDRFSAERLKGVDSTLKIQPAKLEDSAVYLCASSVENTQYFGPGTRLTVL.